This TCR beta chain was profiled in a study of blood T cell repertoires in COVID-19. Study details: COVID-19 samples, acute and convalescent, were from the United States, Italy and Spain. T cells, B-cell-depleted T cells, or PBMCs supplied cDNA or gDNA.

Germline CDR1 reads SGHNT; CDR2 reads YYREEE (reference sequence). The V end lost 0 bases, the J end lost 1 base, and 4 bases lay between the germline ends. This CDR3 region has 13 residues. In the original workflow: It was from reference gene primer amplification that nucleated cell counts were estimated. The data were produced by immunoSEQ multiplex PCR, yet TCRdb's version contains in-frame clones alone and is incomplete. V and J calls plus clone size are reproduced from that table; the DNA served to infer D and trimming. The sample lists more than 35,000 clones, around 79% seen once, with around 25% in the top ten.

The sequenced sample consisted of peripheral blood. This clonotype was sampled from a man aged 65 to 85 with acute or convalescent COVID-19. This sequence joins TRBV5-4 and TRBJ2-5; no firm D call. CDR3 protein: CASSLASQETQYF. DNA of the CDR3: TGTGCCAGCAGCTTGGCCAGCCAAGAGACCCAGTACTTC. Full variable domain (missing parts from reference TRBV5-4 and TRBJ2-5): ETGVTQSPTHLIKTRGQQVTLRCSSQSGHNTVSWYQQALGQGPQFIFQYYREEENGRGNFPPRFSGLQFPNYSSELNVNALELDDSALYLCASSLASQETQYFGPGTRLLVL.